Shown below are 2 T cell receptor beta chains from a single sample sequenced in a study of blood T cell repertoires in COVID-19. The protocol was immunoSEQ multiplex PCR, while the TCRdb copy is restricted to in-frame clones and leaves out a portion. The repertoire includes about 32,000 clones, roughly 87% of them detected once, and roughly 0.99% sits in the top ten. Sequencing input: peripheral blood. The receptors were sampled from a man between 65 and 85 years old with active or convalescent COVID-19.

The chain recombines TRBV9 with TRBJ1-2, with D possibly TRBD1 on 5 matching bases. The V gene lost 1 base and the J gene lost 6 bases, with 13 bases spanning the gap. Per germline, CDR1 SGDLS and CDR2 YYNGEE. The CDR3 has 14 amino acids. In nucleotides, the CDR3 is TGTGCCAGCAGCGTAATAGGGGCCGGAGATGGCTACACCTTC. Translating gives CASSVIGAGDGYTF.

This clone was observed once. This chain connects TRBV4-2 to TRBJ2-7; D not certain. Germline CDR1 reads LGHNA; CDR2 reads YNFKEQ. The CDR3 length is 15 residues. The V end was cut by 0 bases, the J end by 2 bases, with 11 bases between. The CDR3 here is CASSQDWSTTYEQYF. Written as DNA, the CDR3 is TGTGCCAGCAGCCAAGACTGGAGCACTACCTACGAGCAGTACTTC.